These T cell receptor beta chains were read from a single sample in a study of patients and donors after allogeneic stem cell transplantation. TCRdb called the RT-PCR reads again in MiXCR, with one record for every CDR3 protein. The table shows under 200,000 distinct CDR3 sequences, with 25% to 35% occurring only once. The sequencing input was blood, either unsorted or a sorted T cell fraction (not recorded which). Every receptor here comes from a human donor who was either an allogeneic HSCT recipient or a stem cell or donor lymphocyte infusion donor (not recorded which). It is not recorded whose cells these are; they may come from a transplant donor. Both conserved end residues are part of each CDR3. The order of the fields is V gene, D gene, J gene, CDR3 protein. A D gene is named only where the DNA matches it firmly.

V gene: TRBV7-9
D gene: -
J gene: TRBJ1-4
CDR3 protein: CASSLLAEVATNEKLFF

V gene: TRBV29-1
D gene: TRBD1
J gene: TRBJ2-7
CDR3 protein: CSVRLLGQGDYEQYF

V gene: TRBV12-3/TRBV12-4
D gene: -
J gene: TRBJ1-5
CDR3 protein: CASSLALRGQPQHF

V gene: TRBV4-1
D gene: TRBD2
J gene: TRBJ2-1
CDR3 protein: CASSQSSGSSYNEQFF

V gene: TRBV5-1
D gene: -
J gene: TRBJ2-5
CDR3 protein: CASSSFLLRETQYF

V gene: TRBV12-3/TRBV12-4
D gene: TRBD1
J gene: TRBJ1-5
CDR3 protein: CASRDREDQPQHF

V gene: TRBV18
D gene: TRBD2
J gene: TRBJ2-7
CDR3 protein: CASSPRERGVSYEQYF

V gene: TRBV12-3/TRBV12-4
D gene: -
J gene: TRBJ2-2
CDR3 protein: CASSPRTATGELFF

V gene: TRBV6-1
D gene: -
J gene: TRBJ2-1
CDR3 protein: CASSEALWRAGCFF

V gene: TRBV4-3
D gene: -
J gene: TRBJ1-5
CDR3 protein: CASSQDAGFQPQHF

V gene: TRBV6-2/TRBV6-3
D gene: -
J gene: TRBJ1-5
CDR3 protein: CASSSYPLQDSNQPQHF

V gene: TRBV4-3
D gene: TRBD2
J gene: TRBJ2-7
CDR3 protein: CASSQEGTSGRGEQYF

V gene: TRBV18
D gene: -
J gene: TRBJ1-2
CDR3 protein: CASSPRGGGYTF